The 23 T cell receptor beta chains reported below all come from one sample, sequenced in a study of shared clonotypes between healthy human individuals. This table comes from immunoSEQ multiplex PCR, and its TCRdb copy is limited to in-frame clones, with some not included. The sample records some 1.5 million clones, roughly 97% being singletons. Sequenced: naive CD4+ T cells sorted from blood. Subset reported: CD45RA+ positively selected. The receptors shown here come from a young man in good health.

In this sample, this clone turned up a few times. The rearrangement links TRBV18 to TRBJ1-2; 10 nucleotides align to TRBD1. CDR1 is KGHSH, CDR2 LQKENI, per germline. V was clipped by 4 bases and J by 8 bases; unmatched bases: 7. CDR3 size: 14 residues. In nucleotides, the CDR3 is TGTGCCAGCTCACTGCGACAGGGGGCGCCCGGCTACACCTTC. It specifies CASSLRQGAPGYTF.

The chain uses TRBV9 and TRBJ1-4; 7 nucleotides line up with TRBD1. V trimming: 3 bases; J trimming: 2 bases; junction bases outside the gene matches: 7. Germline V gene data show CDR1 as SGDLS and CDR2 as YYNGEE. The CDR3 runs to 16 residues. The CDR3 is CASSATGALTNEKLFF. In DNA form, the CDR3 reads TGTGCCAGCAGCGCTACAGGGGCCCTGACTAATGAAAAACTGTTTTTT.

The rearrangement uses TRBV10-3 and TRBJ2-1, with TRBD2 matching over 8 bases. Unmatched junction bases numbered 8, after V lost 4 bases and J lost 0 bases. Germline values: CDR1 ENHRY, CDR2 SYGVKD. CDR3 length: 17 amino acids. Here the CDR3 DNA reads TGTGCCATCAGTGTAACCACCAGCGGGAGCTCCTACAATGAGCAGTTCTTC. Residues: CAISVTTSGSSYNEQFF.

This sequence joins TRBV5-4 and TRBJ1-4, with D hard to call. Per germline, CDR1 SGHNT and CDR2 YYREEE (reference sequence). This CDR3 has 15 residues. The ends were cut back, 5 bases at V and 1 base at J, with 12 bases in the middle. The CDR3 spells CASSATWGTNEKLFF. DNA for the CDR3: TGTGCCAGCAGTGCGACCTGGGGAACTAATGAAAAACTGTTTTTT. Together with reference TRBV5-4 and TRBJ1-4, the CDR3 gives the full variable domain: ETGVTQSPTHLIKTRGQQVTLRCSSQSGHNTVSWYQQALGQGPQFIFQYYREEENGRGNFPPRFSGLQFPNYSSELNVNALELDDSALYLCASSATWGTNEKLFFGSGTQLSVL.

CDR3 sequence reads: CASSLAPGQSYNEQFF. The CDR3 DNA follows: TGTGCCAGCAGCTTGGCCCCGGGACAGTCCTACAATGAGCAGTTCTTC. V usage is TRBV5-4 and J usage is TRBJ2-1; 7 bases are a match to TRBD1. This CDR3 region has 16 residues. J was trimmed by 1 base and V by 0 bases; bases with no gene match: 4. Germline V gene lookup returns CDR1 SGHNT and CDR2 YYREEE (reference sequence).

The chain carries TRBV19 and TRBJ2-1; D is ambiguous. The V gene's germline CDR1 is LNHDA and CDR2 SQIVND (reference sequence). The V gene lost 5 bases and the J gene lost 10 bases, with 9 bases spanning the gap. The CDR3 is 11 amino acids. CDR3 nucleotides: TGTGCCAGTAGTCCCGGAATGGAGCAGTTCTTC. This encodes CASSPGMEQFF.

V gene TRBV30 combines with J gene TRBJ2-2; D may match TRBD1 or TRBD2 (5 bases each). Per the germline V gene, CDR1 is GTSNPN and CDR2 is SVGIG (reference sequence). This CDR3 region has 16 residues. Deletions cut 0 bases from V and 0 bases from J, with 11 bases between. CDR3 bases: TGTGCCTGGAGTGTAAGGGGACCTACGAACACCGGGGAGCTGTTTTTT. This gives the protein CAWSVRGPTNTGELFF.

The CDR3 DNA reads as TGCGCCAGCAGCCACCAGGGGAACACTGAAGCTTTCTTT. This gives the protein CASSHQGNTEAFF. The chain employs TRBV5-1 and TRBJ1-1, with a weak D call TRBD1 (5 bases). V was trimmed by 4 bases and J by 1 base, leaving 8 bases between them. The CDR3 contains 13 residues. In germline, CDR1 is SGHRS, CDR2 YFSETQ.

The chain joins TRBV2 to TRBJ1-2, with D possibly TRBD1 on 5 matching bases. CDR3 length: 13 residues. V was shortened by 7 bases and J by 7 bases, with 16 bases between the two germline ends. Germline values: CDR1 SNHLY, CDR2 FYNNEI. CDR3: CASNGRERSGYTF. CDR3 DNA: TGTGCCAGCAATGGCAGGGAAAGGTCTGGCTACACCTTC. The full variable domain, with the rest looked up from reference TRBV2 and TRBJ1-2, is EPEVTQTPSHQVTQMGQEVILRCVPISNHLYFYWYRQILGQKVEFLVSFYNNEISEKSEIFDDQFSVERPDGSNFTLKIRSTKLEDSAMYFCASNGRERSGYTFGSGTRLTVV.

The chain recombines TRBV6-6 with TRBJ2-6, with D unclear. V was clipped by 6 bases and J by 1 base, with 7 bases between them. The CDR3 runs to 14 residues. Germline CDR1 MNHNY, CDR2 SVGAGI (reference sequence). The CDR3 protein is CASSPISGANVLTF. The DNA for the CDR3 is TGTGCCAGCAGCCCTATTTCTGGGGCCAACGTCCTGACTTTC.

The chain combines TRBV5-5 with TRBJ2-5, with D hard to call. V lost 0 bases, J lost 3 bases, and 6 bases lay in between. The CDR3 sequence is 13 residues long. Germline values: CDR1 SGHKS, CDR2 YYEKEE (reference sequence). For the CDR3, the DNA is TGTGCCAGCAGCTTGGGACGGAAAGAGACCCAGTACTTC. Translated: CASSLGRKETQYF.

J is TRBJ2-1 and V is TRBV9; perhaps TRBD2 as D (6 bases). Germline values: CDR1 SGDLS, CDR2 YYNGEE. V gave up 0 bases and J gave up 0 bases, with 19 bases separating them. The CDR3 is made up of 19 amino acids. The CDR3 loop is CASSVDSGQRGLSYNEQFF. In nucleotides, the CDR3 is TGTGCCAGCAGCGTAGATAGCGGACAACGGGGCCTCTCCTACAATGAGCAGTTCTTC.

J is TRBJ1-5 and V is TRBV28, with D maybe TRBD1 (5 bases). CDR1 MDHEN and CDR2 SYDVKM come from the germline V gene. The germline V and J ends were trimmed by 6 bases and 2 bases, with 14 bases remaining between them. The CDR3 is made up of 15 amino acids. The CDR3 nucleotides read TGTGCCAGCAGAGCGAATTTAGGGGGCAATCAGCCCCAGCATTTT. Its translation: CASRANLGGNQPQHF.

In DNA form, the CDR3 reads TGTGCCAGCAGCGCGGGACTAGCTGGTGCCGGGGAGCTGTTTTTT. Translating gives CASSAGLAGAGELFF. The rearrangement links TRBV11-2 to TRBJ2-2; 9 nucleotides line up with TRBD2. This CDR3 is built from 15 residues. J lost 6 bases, V lost 5 bases, and 7 bases had no gene match. CDR1 is SGHAT and CDR2 is FQNNGV in the germline V gene. The full variable domain, in which reference TRBV11-2 and TRBJ2-2 provide the parts outside the CDR3, is EAGVAQSPRYKIIEKRQSVAFWCNPISGHATLYWYQQILGQGPKLLIQFQNNGVVDDSQLPKDRFSAERLKGVDSTLKIQPAKLEDSAVYLCASSAGLAGAGELFFGEGSRLTVL.

The V and J genes are TRBV2 and TRBJ2-3; 12 positions match TRBD1. This CDR3 contains 22 residues. CDR1 and CDR2 from the germline V gene are SNHLY and FYNNEI. V gave up 4 bases and J gave up 3 bases; unmatched junction bases: 23. The CDR3 is CASSGTVGAPGQGAPRTDTQYF. In DNA form, the CDR3 reads TGTGCCAGCAGTGGCACCGTTGGGGCACCGGGACAGGGGGCGCCTAGGACAGATACGCAGTATTTT.

The chain employs TRBV29-1 and TRBJ2-7, with 13 bases fitting TRBD2. There are 15 residues in the CDR3. Trimming took 2 bases from V and 4 from J; bases not matched to a gene: 5. CDR1 SQVTM and CDR2 ANQGSEA come from the germline V gene. The CDR3 DNA is TGCAGCGTTGAATCTACTAGCGGGAGGGGTTACGAGCAGTACTTC. The encoded protein is CSVESTSGRGYEQYF.

The J gene is TRBJ2-7, the V gene TRBV4-1; D gene uncertain. The CDR3 is made up of 14 amino acids. CDR1 is MGHRA, CDR2 YSYEKL, per germline. Trimming removed 0 bases at V and 6 bases at J, with 12 bases between. The CDR3 here is CASSQDFIQREQYF. In DNA, the CDR3 is TGCGCCAGCAGCCAAGATTTTATCCAGCGCGAGCAGTACTTC.

This chain links TRBV10-3 with TRBJ1-1; D not certain. Trimming pared 11 bases from V and 0 bases from J, leaving 16 bases between. This CDR3 comprises 14 residues. From germline, CDR1 is ENHRY and CDR2 SYGVKD. CDR3 amino acids: CASMGGLLNTEAFF. DNA of the CDR3: TGTGCCTCCATGGGAGGGCTATTGAACACTGAAGCTTTCTTT.

This chain links TRBV11-2 with TRBJ2-2; D may be TRBD1 or TRBD2 (5 bases each). Between the trimmed V and J ends, which lost 6 bases and 0 bases, there was a span of 14 bases. The CDR3 runs to 16 residues. CDR1 and CDR2 from the germline V gene are SGHAT and FQNNGV. CDR3 loop: CASRQPGRANTGELFF. The CDR3 nucleotides read TGTGCCAGCAGGCAGCCGGGACGGGCGAACACCGGGGAGCTGTTTTTT.

The chain uses TRBV4-1 and TRBJ1-4; D gene unclear. The length of the CDR3 is 15 residues. CDR1 and CDR2 from the germline V gene are MGHRA and YSYEKL. Trimming removed 1 base from V and 8 bases from J, with 14 bases in between. The CDR3 region is CASSQVLGMGEKLFF. CDR3 sequence (DNA): TGCGCCAGCAGCCAAGTACTGGGTATGGGCGAAAAACTGTTTTTT.

This chain links TRBV7-2 with TRBJ2-3, with D perhaps being TRBD1 or TRBD2 (6 bases each). This CDR3 is 15 amino acids long. CDR1 is SGHTA and CDR2 is FQGNSA in the germline V gene. Trimming removed 5 bases from V and 4 bases from J, with 16 bases in between. The CDR3 nucleotides are TGTGCCAGCAGCGAAGGGGGGAGTCGGGCAGATACGCAGTATTTT. Amino acid sequence: CASSEGGSRADTQYF. The whole variable domain, remainder taken from reference TRBV7-2 and TRBJ2-3, is GAGVSQSPSNKVTEKGKDVELRCDPISGHTALYWYRQSLGQGLEFLIYFQGNSAPDKSGLPSDRFSAERTGGSVSTLTIQRTQQEDSAVYLCASSEGGSRADTQYFGPGTRLTVL.

The chain recombines TRBV18 with TRBJ2-1, with 7 bases matching TRBD1. CDR3 length equals 15 residues. Germline V gene sequence: CDR1 KGHSH, CDR2 LQKENI. With V trimmed by 4 bases and J by 7 bases, 10 bases remained unmatched. In DNA, the CDR3 is TGTGCCAGCTCACAACGTGACAGGGTCAGAAATGAGCAGTTCTTC. Translated, it gives CASSQRDRVRNEQFF.

The rearrangement uses TRBV19 and TRBJ2-1, with 11 bases matching TRBD2. J lost 9 bases, V lost 8 bases, and 15 bases had no gene match. Germline assignment: CDR1 LNHDA and CDR2 SQIVND (reference sequence). The length of the CDR3 is 16 residues. CDR3 protein: CASRTLAGDLSTEQFF. The CDR3 nucleotides read TGTGCCAGTCGGACACTAGCGGGAGATTTAAGCACTGAGCAGTTCTTC.